This T cell receptor (beta chain) appears in the sequencing data of a study of blood T cell repertoires in COVID-19. Across the study: Collection of acute and convalescent COVID-19 samples took place in the United States, Italy and Spain. T cells, B-cell-depleted T cells, or PBMCs supplied cDNA or gDNA.

TCRdb's copy holds only in-frame clones and misses some; the assay was immunoSEQ multiplex PCR. This sample has about 150,000 clones, with approximately 88% found just once. This CDR3 region has 18 residues. Sequenced input: peripheral blood. The chain employs TRBV12-1 and TRBJ2-1; TRBD2, the table's D call, was not compared with the DNA. TRBV12-1 is a pseudogene locus. The clonotype comes from a man in his sixties or seventies with acute or convalescent COVID-19. The CDR3 here is CASSFATPELASYNEQFF. CDR3 in DNA: TGTGCCAGCAGCTTTGCGACCCCGGAGCTAGCCTCCTACAATGAGCAGTTCTTC.